The sequence of this TCR beta chain was determined in a study of T cell responses to AZD1222 COVID-19 vaccine (dated by TCRdb to the early 2020s). For context, the study as a whole: Because spike-specific TCR depth and breadth did not differ between the two schedules, AZD1222 recipients who got a second dose at roughly 4 weeks were pooled with those who got a second dose at roughly 12 weeks. Trial participants were enrolled by age into subgroups of 18-55, 56-69 and 70-plus years, and about 150, 27 and 61 TCR-sequenced participants, respectively, were included in these subgroups. TCR sequencing covered roughly 230 trial participants: about 210 given two doses of AZD1222 and about 26 given two doses of MenACWY control vaccine. Findings and caveats that apply to the study as a whole: Because no day 14 peak-response samples were available, the repertoires could be characterized only after the peak T cell response. Only a handful of AZD1222 recipients were SARS-CoV-2 seropositive at baseline, limiting conclusions about previously exposed vaccinees. A significant rise in spike-specific TCR breadth and depth was observed after two AZD1222 doses relative to day 0 and relative to MenACWY recipients. Epitopes outside the regions mutated in the B.1.351 and B.1.1.7 variants were reportedly recognized by nearly half of the unique spike-specific TCRs. CD4 TCRs associated with the vaccine covered the entire spike protein, and the dominant responses were in regions 160-218 and 743-854. Most participants were white British and females outnumbered males, and the authors suggested that clonal diversity may have been underestimated. The 56-69-year group was small, and its depth increase did not reach significance, likely because of low power.

To note about this clone: No antigen is known for it. No base quality information exists; no much larger clone differs at one position.

Reading the label with the study, this specimen's time point is: baseline before first vaccination. The vaccinee samples were drawn from two UK trials, COV001 and COV002, one of which was a single-blind randomized controlled phase 2/3 trial testing AZD1222 (ChAdOx1 nCoV-19) in healthy adults. For TCRbeta chain sequencing, PBMC samples from trial participants were taken at day 0 and at day 28 after the second dose. The CDR3 regions of human TCRbeta chains were analyzed by immunosequencing. In the authors' own workflow: TCRs in the repertoires were matched against a reference library of SARS-CoV-2-specific TCRs that had been generated with the MIRA antigen-specificity platform. Breadth meant the fraction of unique TCRs that were SARS-CoV-2-associated, whereas depth meant the fraction of total T cells that were SARS-CoV-2-associated. Using the MIRA data, every spike-specific TCR was mapped to the spike region that the TCR reacted to and assigned to either a CD4 or a CD8 class. Log10-transformed breadth and depth values were compared by one-way ANOVA with Sidak's multiple comparisons tests. TCRdb retrieved this table from immuneACCESS and kept in-frame rearrangements only. Not all clones are present; in checked studies, unresolved V genes account for under half, and no reason is known for the remainder. That table supplies the V and J calls and clone size; D and trimming were determined from the DNA. This sample is represented by 100,000 to 150,000 clones; roughly nine tenths of them were singletons. The top ten clonotypes cover approximately 4% of the sample.

The CDR3 holds 13 amino acids from the cysteine to the phenylalanine. Kept here is only the CDR3 DNA, which spans 39 bases and is read in frame from base 1. Cut back by 5 bases and 13 bases, the V and J ends lie 15 bases apart. The sequence is built from TRBV12-3 or TRBV12-4 and TRBJ1-6; confidence is insufficient to name the D gene. This TCR came from an adult in good health. Here the sequenced sample was peripheral blood, taken on day 0 of AZD1222 vaccination. For the CDR3, the sequence is CASSDSDLGPLHF. DNA sequence: TGTGCCAGCAGTGACTCGGACCTTGGGCCCCTCCACTTT.